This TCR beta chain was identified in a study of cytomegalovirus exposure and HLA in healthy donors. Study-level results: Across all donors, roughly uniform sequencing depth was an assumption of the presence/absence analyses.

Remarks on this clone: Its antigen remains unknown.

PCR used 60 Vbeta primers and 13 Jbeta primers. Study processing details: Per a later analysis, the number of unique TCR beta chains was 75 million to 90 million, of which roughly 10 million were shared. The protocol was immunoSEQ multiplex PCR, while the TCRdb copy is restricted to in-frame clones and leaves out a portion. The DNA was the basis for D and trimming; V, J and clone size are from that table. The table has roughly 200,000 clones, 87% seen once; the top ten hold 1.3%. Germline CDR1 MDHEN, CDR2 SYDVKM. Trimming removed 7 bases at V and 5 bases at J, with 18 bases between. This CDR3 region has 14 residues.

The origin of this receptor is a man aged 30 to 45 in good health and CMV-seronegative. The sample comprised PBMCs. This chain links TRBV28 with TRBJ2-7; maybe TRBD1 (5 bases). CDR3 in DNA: TGTGCCAGCACCTCTCAGGGTCCCCCCCACGAGCAGTACTTC. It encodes CASTSQGPPHEQYF.